Below, 3 T cell receptor beta chains from the same sample are listed, as sequenced in a study of blood T cell repertoires in COVID-19. This table comes from immunoSEQ multiplex PCR, and its TCRdb copy is limited to in-frame clones, with some not included. The sample consists of more than 13,000 clones, around nine tenths of them appearing once. The sample consisted of peripheral blood. The receptors here all came from a woman between 65 and 79 years old in a cohort sampled during active or convalescent COVID-19.

This sequence joins TRBV18 and TRBJ2-1, with TRBD1 identical over 12 bases. V was pared by 4 bases and J by 7 bases, with 14 bases of the junction left unmatched. The CDR3 spans 18 residues. The germline gives CDR1 KGHSH, CDR2 LQKENI. In nucleotides, the CDR3 is TGTGCCAGCTCACTATTGTCGGGACAGGGGGCAACTTGGAATGAGCAGTTCTTC. It translates to CASSLLSGQGATWNEQFF.

The chain couples TRBV6-5 to TRBJ2-3; 9 nucleotides agree with TRBD1. From germline, CDR1 is MNHEY and CDR2 SVGAGI. This CDR3 comprises 15 residues. V was clipped by 6 bases and J by 2 bases; unmatched bases: 6. This CDR3 reads CASRAQGAITDTQYF. The CDR3 region has the DNA TGTGCCAGCAGGGCACAGGGGGCAATCACAGATACGCAGTATTTT.

The V and J genes are TRBV5-1 and TRBJ1-4, with 7 bases fitting TRBD1. The CDR3 is made up of 14 amino acids. V lost 0 bases, J lost 8 bases, and 4 bases stayed unmatched. CDR1 and CDR2 (germline): SGHRS, YFSETQ. CDR3 in amino acids: CASSLGTGGEKLFF. The CDR3 DNA sequence: TGCGCCAGCAGCTTGGGGACAGGAGGCGAAAAACTGTTTTTT.